The 15 T cell receptor beta chains below all came from one sample that was sequenced in a study of identical twins' blood T cells. TCRdb reprocessed the 5' RACE reads via MiXCR and lists one record per CDR3 protein. The sample records a few hundred thousand distinct CDR3 sequences, 28% being singletons. Sequencing was carried out using PBMCs. These receptor sequences come from a woman aged 18-55 years in good health.

This clonotype was counted between two and nine times. The V call is TRBV29-1, the J call TRBJ1-1, with a weak D call TRBD1 (5 bases). V was shortened by 4 bases and J by 5 bases, with 14 bases between the two germline ends. The CDR3 contains 13 residues. Per germline, CDR1 SQVTM and CDR2 ANQGSEA. This chain's CDR3 is CSVVSVEGTEAFF. CDR3 bases: TGCAGCGTTGTCTCAGTTGAGGGGACTGAAGCTTTCTTT.

The genes are TRBV2 and TRBJ2-1; 10 bases align to TRBD2. J was trimmed by 4 bases and V by 4 bases; bases with no gene match: 4. The CDR3 length is 15 residues. Germline-derived CDR1 and CDR2 are SNHLY and FYNNEI. The CDR3 DNA is TGTGCCAGCAGTGTCCTAGCGGGAGAGTACAATGAGCAGTTCTTC. It is translated as CASSVLAGEYNEQFF. The full variable domain, rest sourced from reference TRBV2 and TRBJ2-1, is EPEVTQTPSHQVTQMGQEVILRCVPISNHLYFYWYRQILGQKVEFLVSFYNNEISEKSEIFDDQFSVERPDGSNFTLKIRSTKLEDSAMYFCASSVLAGEYNEQFFGPGTRLTVL.

This clonotype occurred a few times. DNA for the CDR3: TGTGCCAGCAGCTCGGACTGGGGTAATTCACCCCTCCACTTT. Encoded protein: CASSSDWGNSPLHF. This rearrangement joins TRBV7-9 to TRBJ1-6; D not resolved. This CDR3 is 14 amino acids long. V gave up 4 bases and J gave up 6 bases, with 10 bases separating them. Germline V CDR1 and CDR2: SEHNR, FQNEAQ (reference sequence).

This clonotype was seen a handful of times. The chain couples TRBV11-2 to TRBJ2-1; 7 bases line up with TRBD1. The CDR3 sequence is 15 residues long. Germline trimming cut 4 bases from V and 7 bases from J; bases unmatched to any gene: 10. Germline lookup yields CDR1 SGHAT and CDR2 FQNNGV. In nucleotides, the CDR3 is TGTGCCAGCAGCTCGCACAGGGGAACAGAGAATGAGCAGTTCTTC. As protein: CASSSHRGTENEQFF.

The chain links TRBV7-8 to TRBJ1-4; 9 bases agree with TRBD1. J lost 7 bases, V lost 5 bases, and 5 bases had no gene match. The CDR3 runs to 14 residues. Germline V CDR1 and CDR2: SGHVS, FQNEAQ. CDR3 loop: CASSLDRGSEKLFF. In DNA, the CDR3 is TGTGCCAGCAGCCTGGACAGGGGATCTGAAAAACTGTTTTTT.

This clonotype has a handful of counts. The V and J genes are TRBV4-3 and TRBJ2-2; possibly TRBD2 for D (7 bases). V shed 8 bases and J shed 1 base, with 17 bases lying between them. This CDR3 region has 16 residues. Germline lookup yields CDR1 LGHNA and CDR2 YSLEER. Written as DNA, the CDR3 is TGCGCCAGCGGGGGGGACAAATCATTGAACACCGGGGAGCTGTTTTTT. Protein sequence: CASGGDKSLNTGELFF.

This clonotype was detected a few times. The rearrangement links TRBV7-2 to TRBJ2-7, with 12 bases aligning to TRBD2. The CDR3 runs to 14 residues. The junction had 0 bases not matched to a gene; V was cut back by 4 bases and J by 2 bases. Per the germline V gene, CDR1 is SGHTA and CDR2 is FQGNSA. This chain's CDR3 is CASSWTSGAYEQYF. The CDR3 DNA reads as TGTGCCAGCAGCTGGACTAGCGGGGCCTACGAGCAGTACTTC. Based on the CDR3 plus reference TRBV7-2 and TRBJ2-7, the full variable domain is GAGVSQSPSNKVTEKGKDVELRCDPISGHTALYWYRQSLGQGLEFLIYFQGNSAPDKSGLPSDRFSAERTGGSVSTLTIQRTQQEDSAVYLCASSWTSGAYEQYFGPGTRLTVT.

The chain employs TRBV4-3 and TRBJ1-6; no reliable D call. Germline V CDR1 and CDR2: LGHNA, YSLEER. Trimming shortened V by 0 bases and J by 1 base, and 4 bases separated the two germline ends. The CDR3 is 15 residues long. CDR3 coding DNA: TGCGCCAGCAGCCAAGATCTTTCCTATAATTCACCCCTCCACTTT. It codes for CASSQDLSYNSPLHF.

Worth noting for this clonotype: A read error may explain this, as a much larger clone is one base away. The chain recombines TRBV11-2 with TRBJ1-4; D is perhaps TRBD1 (5 bases). Trimming stripped 7 bases from V and 12 bases from J, with 21 bases between. In germline, CDR1 is SGHAT, CDR2 FQNNGV. The CDR3 spans 14 residues. CDR3 sequence (DNA): TGTGCCAGCAACTCAACCGCCGGGACCCGACAACTGTTTTTT. This encodes CASNSTAGTRQLFF.

This clonotype was seen a handful of times. The chain is built from TRBV12-3 or TRBV12-4 and TRBJ1-3; TRBD1 might be the D (5 bases). The CDR3 sequence is 13 residues long. V dropped 2 bases and J dropped 5 bases, with 7 bases sitting between them. The CDR3 spells CASSLQGRNTIYF. CDR3 sequence (DNA): TGTGCCAGCAGTTTACAGGGAAGAAACACCATATATTTT.

This clonotype was seen a few times. As DNA, the CDR3 is TGCGCCAGCAGCCAGGCCGGGACAGCGAATGGCTACACCTTC. Protein product: CASSQAGTANGYTF. The chain joins TRBV4-3 to TRBJ1-2; 7 nucleotides align to TRBD1. The J segment lost 6 bases and the V segment lost 3 bases, leaving 7 bases of the junction unmatched. Germline V lookup: CDR1 LGHNA, CDR2 YSLEER. The CDR3 consists of 14 residues.

The chain employs TRBV30 and TRBJ2-2, with D tentatively TRBD1 (5 bases). Trimming shortened V by 4 bases and J by 2 bases, and 14 bases separated the two germline ends. Germline CDR1 is GTSNPN and CDR2 is SVGIG (reference sequence). This CDR3 has 15 residues. The CDR3, as DNA: TGTGCCTGGACCCTGCAGGGCAGTAACACCGGGGAGCTGTTTTTT. Protein: CAWTLQGSNTGELFF.

To note about this clonotype: A clone one base away is much larger, so this may be a read error. The chain combines TRBV7-2 with TRBJ1-1; 7 nucleotides match TRBD1. CDR1 and CDR2 (germline): SGHTA, FQGNSA. The CDR3 runs 15 residues. CDR3 sequence: CASSPKTGSNTEASF. Written as DNA, the CDR3 is TGTGCCAGCAGCCCAAAGACAGGGTCGAACACTGAAGCTTCCTTT. Variable domain in full (rest from reference TRBV7-2 and TRBJ1-1): GAGVSQSPSNKVTEKGKDVELRCDPISGHTALYWYRQSLGQGLEFLIYFQGNSAPDKSGLPSDRFSAERTGGSVSTLTIQRTQQEDSAVYLCASSPKTGSNTEASFGQGTRLTVV.

The rearrangement uses TRBV6-2 or TRBV6-3 and TRBJ2-7; TRBD2 might be the D (5 bases). Between the trimmed V and J ends, which lost 8 bases and 7 bases, there was a span of 27 bases. The CDR3 covers 16 residues. CDR1 is MNHEY and CDR2 is SVGEGT in the germline V gene. CDR3 nucleotides: TGTGCCAGCGATACACCTGGGTACCCCAACTGGAGGGAGCAGTACTTC. Translated: CASDTPGYPNWREQYF.

Points on this clonotype: A much more abundant neighbour one base away suggests this may be a read error. The chain recombines TRBV10-3 with TRBJ2-7; TRBD2 aligns across 10 bases. After removal of 5 bases from V and 4 bases from J, the junction contained 11 bases not matched to a gene. Germline V gene data show CDR1 as ENHRY and CDR2 as SYGVKD. This CDR3 comprises 16 residues. DNA of the CDR3: TGTGCCATCAGTAACCCCGGACTAGCGGAGTTATACGAGCAGTACTTC. This translates into CAISNPGLAELYEQYF.